This T cell receptor (beta chain) stems from a study of T-cell memory formation after mild COVID-19. General study findings and limits: Cross-reactive memory apparently joined, as some responding clones appeared in pre-infection memory. Shrinking CD4+ clones were chiefly CM and EM; CD8+ ones were chiefly EMRA.

Per germline, CDR1 SGHAT and CDR2 FQDESV (reference sequence). There are 15 residues in the CDR3. V lost 6 bases to trimming and J lost 2 bases; unmatched junction nucleotides: 9. TCRdb re-derived calls from the 5' RACE reads in MiXCR, one entry per CDR3 protein. The sample has tens of thousands of distinct CDR3 sequences, 9.3% seen once; the top ten hold about 10%. This clonotype was seen only a few times. The target antigen is unknown. This chain uses TRBV11-1 with TRBJ2-7; 8 bases line up with TRBD1. Sequencing was carried out using PBMCs or a T cell subset sorted from them (not recorded which). This clonotype was obtained from an adult woman who had mild COVID-19 (a few samples of this study predate the infection). Cell type and time point are not known. DNA for the CDR3: TGTGCCAGCAGTCGGACCGGGACAGGAGCCTACGAGCAGTACTTC. Translation gives CASSRTGTGAYEQYF.